The following is a T cell receptor beta chain sequence with its context. Its recognized antigen is unknown. One junction end does not reproduce the germline sequence, and a read error may be involved. The adjacent samples were made up of nontumor breast tissue that surrounded the tumor. The source of the sample is a study of breast tumors, draining lymph nodes, adjacent tissues (dated by TCRdb to the mid-2010s). For context, the study as a whole: Breast cancer patients provided tumor, adjacent nontumor tissue and axillary lymph nodes, and the study compared the TCR beta repertoires across these three sources. The study was designed to assess the relationships and possible T-cell exchange between tumor, surrounding tissue and draining lymph node repertoires in human breast cancer. The full study reports these points: The data were considered consistent with most tumor T cells being derived from the lymph node and subsequently expanding within tumor tissue. In luminal-like breast cancer, tumor and nontumor tissue repertoires resembled each other significantly more than in basal-like breast cancer. Tumor T-cell repertoires showed less diversity than lymph node repertoires and more diversity than nontumor tissue repertoires, and tumor T-cell repertoires showed preferential V and J gene usage. The study presented the conclusion that tumor T cells originate in lymph nodes as consistent with a hypothesis, not as something directly demonstrated.

Reading from cysteine to phenylalanine, the CDR3 counts 14 amino acids. Only the CDR3 DNA stays, 42 bases, in frame from base 1. CDR1 and CDR2, looked up from the germline V gene, are SGHDN and FVKESK. The sequencing machine was an Illumina HiSeq 2000. Multiplex PCR amplification was used to build the TCR beta chain libraries. High-throughput sequencing was used to analyze the amplified TCR beta chain products. Through fastp at Q25 and MiXCR, TCRdb rebuilt clones from the public reads, retaining in-frame beta chains. Rows are combined by CDR3 protein, so each entry shows the most common genes and DNA. A total of about 9,000 distinct CDR3 sequences appear in this sample, 35% to 55% of them only once. 11% to 15% of the sample is held by the ten biggest clonotypes.

The sequenced sample was tumor-adjacent breast tissue. The clonotype originates from a female donor with breast cancer. Some clones in this sample may be carry-over from other donors' samples. This chain joins TRBV14 to TRBJ2-7; a tentative D call is TRBD1 (6 bases match). The DNA sequence is TGTGCCGGCAGTCAATTCTCGGACAGCTACGAGCGGTACTTC. Translated, it reads CAGSQFSDSYERYF.